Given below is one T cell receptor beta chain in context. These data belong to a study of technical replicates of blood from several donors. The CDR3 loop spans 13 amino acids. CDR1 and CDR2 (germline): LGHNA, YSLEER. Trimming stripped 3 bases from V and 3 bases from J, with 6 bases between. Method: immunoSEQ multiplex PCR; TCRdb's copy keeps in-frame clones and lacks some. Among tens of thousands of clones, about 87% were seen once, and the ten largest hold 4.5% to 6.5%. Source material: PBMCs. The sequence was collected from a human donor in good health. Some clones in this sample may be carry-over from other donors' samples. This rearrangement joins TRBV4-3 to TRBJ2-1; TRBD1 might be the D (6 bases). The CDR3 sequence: CASSQDSYNEQFF. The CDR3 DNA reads TGCGCCAGCAGCCAGGACAGCTACAATGAGCAGTTCTTC.